This T cell receptor beta chain was captured in a study of T cell responses to AZD1222 COVID-19 vaccine. The wider study: Pooling of second doses given at about 4 or about 12 weeks was done.

Clones were sequenced by immunoSEQ multiplex PCR, and TCRdb holds only the in-frame ones, with some missing. The sample lists 150,000 to 200,000 clones, around 90% occurring once. This CDR3 contains 12 residues. V was trimmed by 7 bases and J by 2 bases, leaving 9 bases between them. Germline CDR1 and CDR2: SQVTM and ANQGSEA. The chain carries TRBV29-1 and TRBJ1-3; D remains unclear. This specimen consisted of peripheral blood, obtained on day 0 of AZD1222 vaccination. This sequence originates from an adult in good health. The CDR3 nucleotides read TGCAGCGGCCGGACCACTGGAAACACCATATATTTT. It yields the protein CSGRTTGNTIYF.